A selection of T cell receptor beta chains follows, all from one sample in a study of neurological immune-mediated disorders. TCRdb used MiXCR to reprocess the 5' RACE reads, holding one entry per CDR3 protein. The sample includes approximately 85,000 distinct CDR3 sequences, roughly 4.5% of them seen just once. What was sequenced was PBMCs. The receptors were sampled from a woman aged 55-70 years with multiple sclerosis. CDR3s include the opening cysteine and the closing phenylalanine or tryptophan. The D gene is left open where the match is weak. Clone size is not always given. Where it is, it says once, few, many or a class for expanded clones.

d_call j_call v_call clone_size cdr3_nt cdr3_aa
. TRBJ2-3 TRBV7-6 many TGTGCCAGCAGCGCCTGGCAGTCTGAAGGGTTGCCGCAGTATTTT CASSAWQSEGLPQYF
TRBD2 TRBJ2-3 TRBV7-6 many TGTGCCAGCAGCTTAACTAGCGGGGTAGCAGATACGCAGTATTTT CASSLTSGVADTQYF
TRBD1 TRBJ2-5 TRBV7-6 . TGTGCCAGCAGCGAGCCGGGACAGGGGAGGGAAGAGACCCAGTACTTC CASSEPGQGREETQYF
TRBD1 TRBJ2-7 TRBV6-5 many TGTGCCAGCAAAGCCGGGACAGGATCCAACGAGCAGTACTTC CASKAGTGSNEQYF
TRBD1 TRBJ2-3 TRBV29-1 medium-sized TGCAGCGAGCAGGGGGTGGCTACGCAGTATTTT CSEQGVATQYF
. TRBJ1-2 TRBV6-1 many TGTGCCAGCAGTGAAGCAGGGGGGGCCTATGGCTACACCTTC CASSEAGGAYGYTF
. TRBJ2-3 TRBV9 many TGTGCCAGCAGCGCCTGGGACCGACGCACAGATACGCAGTATTTT CASSAWDRRTDTQYF
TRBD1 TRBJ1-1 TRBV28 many TGTGCCAGCATTAGACAGGGGTCCCCCACTGAAGCTTTCTTT CASIRQGSPTEAFF
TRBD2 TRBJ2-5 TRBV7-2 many TGTGCCAGCAGCTTGGGACTAGCGGGGTACCAAGAGACCCAGTACTTC CASSLGLAGYQETQYF
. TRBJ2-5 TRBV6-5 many TGTGCCAGCAGGGAGACTGGATGGGTCGGAGGAGAGACCCAGTACTTC CASRETGWVGGETQYF
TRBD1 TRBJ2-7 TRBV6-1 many TGTGCCAGCAGCTCTTACACAGGGGGCTATGGCGAGCAGTACTTC CASSSYTGGYGEQYF